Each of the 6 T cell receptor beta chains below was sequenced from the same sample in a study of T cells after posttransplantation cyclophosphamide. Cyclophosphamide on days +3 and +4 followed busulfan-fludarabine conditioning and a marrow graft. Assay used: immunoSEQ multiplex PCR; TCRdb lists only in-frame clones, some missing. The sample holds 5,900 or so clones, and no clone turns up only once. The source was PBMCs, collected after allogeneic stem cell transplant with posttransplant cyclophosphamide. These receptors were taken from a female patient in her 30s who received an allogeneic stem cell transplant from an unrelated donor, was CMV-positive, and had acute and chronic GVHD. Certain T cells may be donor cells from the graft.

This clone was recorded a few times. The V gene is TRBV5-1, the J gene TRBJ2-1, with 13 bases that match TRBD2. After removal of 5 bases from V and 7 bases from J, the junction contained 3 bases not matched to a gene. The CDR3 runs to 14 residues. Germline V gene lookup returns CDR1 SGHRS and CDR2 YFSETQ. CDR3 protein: CASRVTSGGNEQFF. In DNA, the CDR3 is TGCGCCAGCAGAGTGACTAGCGGGGGGAATGAGCAGTTCTTC. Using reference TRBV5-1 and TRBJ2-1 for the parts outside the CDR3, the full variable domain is KAGVTQTPRYLIKTRGQQVTLSCSPISGHRSVSWYQQTPGQGLQFLFEYFSETQRNKGNFPGRFSGRQFSNSRSEMNVSTLELGDSALYLCASRVTSGGNEQFFGPGTRLTVL.

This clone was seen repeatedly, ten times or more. The DNA of the CDR3 is TGTGCCAGCGCGGGGGTTCGTGGCTACACCTTC. Protein: CASAGVRGYTF. The V call is TRBV9, the J call TRBJ1-2, with D perhaps matching TRBD1 (5 bases). This CDR3 region has 11 residues. Germline CDR1 reads SGDLS; CDR2 reads YYNGEE. V was pared by 7 bases and J by 7 bases, with 11 bases between.

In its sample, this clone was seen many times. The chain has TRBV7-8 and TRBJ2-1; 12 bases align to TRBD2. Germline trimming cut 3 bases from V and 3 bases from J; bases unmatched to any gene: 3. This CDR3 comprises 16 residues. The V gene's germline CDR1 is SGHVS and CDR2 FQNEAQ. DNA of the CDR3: TGTGCCAGCAGCTTGTGGACTAGCGGGAACTACAATGAGCAGTTCTTC. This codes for CASSLWTSGNYNEQFF.

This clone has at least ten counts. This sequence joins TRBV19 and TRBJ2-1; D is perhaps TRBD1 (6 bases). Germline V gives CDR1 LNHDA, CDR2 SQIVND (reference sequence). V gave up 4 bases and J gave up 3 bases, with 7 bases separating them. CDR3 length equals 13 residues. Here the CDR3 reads CASSRGGYNEQFF. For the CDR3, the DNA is TGTGCCAGTAGTAGAGGGGGCTACAATGAGCAGTTCTTC.

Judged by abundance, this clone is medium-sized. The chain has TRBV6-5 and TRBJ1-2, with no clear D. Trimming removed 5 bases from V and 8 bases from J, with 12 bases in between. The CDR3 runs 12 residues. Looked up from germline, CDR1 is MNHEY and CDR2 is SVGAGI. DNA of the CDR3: TGTGCCAGCAGTCCGAATTGTCAGGGCTACACCTTC. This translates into CASSPNCQGYTF.

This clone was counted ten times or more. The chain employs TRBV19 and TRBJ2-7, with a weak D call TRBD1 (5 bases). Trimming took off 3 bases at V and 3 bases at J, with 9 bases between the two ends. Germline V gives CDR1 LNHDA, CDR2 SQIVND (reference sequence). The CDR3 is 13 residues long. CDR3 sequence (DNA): TGTGCCAGTAGTATGGGGCAGTACTACGAGCAGTACTTC. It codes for CASSMGQYYEQYF.